Below, 18 T cell receptor beta chains from the same sample are listed, as sequenced in a study of T cell responses to AZD1222 COVID-19 vaccine. The repertoire was sequenced with immunoSEQ multiplex PCR; TCRdb's copy has only in-frame clones and lacks some. The repertoire holds 150,000 or so clones, with over 80% as singletons. The input for sequencing was peripheral blood, taken 28 days after the second AZD1222 dose. These receptors were taken from an adult who received the AZD1222 COVID-19 vaccine.

This chain links TRBV30 with TRBJ1-5, with D unclear. Looked up from germline, CDR1 is GTSNPN and CDR2 is SVGIG (reference sequence). V shed 4 bases and J shed 0 bases, with 10 bases lying between them. The CDR3 extends over 14 amino acids. CDR3 coding DNA: TGTGCCTGGAAGGGTTACAATAGCAATCAGCCCCAGCATTTT. This codes for CAWKGYNSNQPQHF.

The chain carries TRBV2 and TRBJ2-3; unclear D gene. Germline CDR1 and CDR2: SNHLY and FYNNEI. Trimming pared 1 base from V and 2 bases from J, leaving 13 bases between. CDR3 length equals 16 residues. This CDR3 reads CASSEDLPSSTDTQYF. DNA for the CDR3: TGTGCCAGCAGTGAAGACCTACCCTCCTCCACAGATACGCAGTATTTT. The variable domain in full, with the rest retrieved from reference TRBV2 and TRBJ2-3, is EPEVTQTPSHQVTQMGQEVILRCVPISNHLYFYWYRQILGQKVEFLVSFYNNEISEKSEIFDDQFSVERPDGSNFTLKIRSTKLEDSAMYFCASSEDLPSSTDTQYFGPGTRLTVL.

With regard to this clone: The same CDR3 can be traced to other DNA sequences in this sample. This rearrangement joins TRBV18 to TRBJ2-7, with TRBD1 matching over 7 bases. The CDR3 loop spans 14 amino acids. V was clipped by 6 bases and J by 1 base; unmatched bases: 6. Germline lookup yields CDR1 KGHSH and CDR2 LQKENI. The CDR3 sequence is CASSRTGLSYEQYF. CDR3 nucleotide sequence: TGTGCCAGCTCCCGGACAGGCCTATCCTACGAGCAGTACTTC.

The chain has TRBV5-6 and TRBJ2-5, with 9 bases identical to TRBD1. The CDR3 covers 13 residues. V gave up 3 bases and J gave up 5 bases; unmatched junction bases: 2. Germline V gene lookup returns CDR1 SGHDT and CDR2 YYEEEE. DNA of the CDR3: TGTGCCAGCAGCTCACAGGGGGCCGAGACCCAGTACTTC. Protein sequence: CASSSQGAETQYF. Full variable domain (missing parts from reference TRBV5-6 and TRBJ2-5): DAGVTQSPTHLIKTRGQQVTLRCSPKSGHDTVSWYQQALGQGPQFIFQYYEEEERQRGNFPDRFSGHQFPNYSSELNVNALLLGDSALYLCASSSQGAETQYFGPGTRLLVL.

The chain carries TRBV2 and TRBJ1-4; 10 bases agree with TRBD1. The CDR3 sequence is 15 residues long. With V trimmed by 6 bases and J by 7 bases, 8 bases remained unmatched. Germline V lookup: CDR1 SNHLY, CDR2 FYNNEI. The chain's CDR3 is CASSLSGTGVEKLFF. The CDR3 nucleotides read TGTGCCAGCAGCCTCTCCGGGACAGGGGTTGAAAAACTGTTTTTT.

J is TRBJ1-1 and V is TRBV29-1, with no clear D. The germline gives CDR1 SQVTM, CDR2 ANQGSEA. V gave up 4 bases and J gave up 3 bases, with 12 bases separating them. The length of the CDR3 is 13 residues. The chain's CDR3 is CSVVSESDTEAFF. The CDR3 coding sequence is TGCAGCGTTGTCTCAGAATCGGACACTGAAGCTTTCTTT.

The chain joins TRBV6-6 to TRBJ1-2; no clear D gene. Germline CDR1 reads MNHNY; CDR2 reads SVGAGI (reference sequence). The CDR3 runs to 12 residues. V was clipped by 7 bases and J by 0 bases, with 6 bases between them. The CDR3 here is CASTTSNYGYTF. The CDR3 DNA sequence: TGTGCCAGCACGACTTCTAACTATGGCTACACCTTC.

The rearrangement links TRBV7-9 to TRBJ1-2; 9 positions agree with TRBD1. V shed 2 bases and J 8 bases; nucleotides not matched to a gene: 6. Germline V gene sequence: CDR1 SEHNR, CDR2 FQNEAQ (reference sequence). The length of the CDR3 is 14 residues. CDR3 in amino acids: CASSLMGQGQGYTF. Written as DNA, the CDR3 is TGTGCCAGCAGCTTAATGGGACAGGGACAGGGCTACACCTTC.

The chain has TRBV19 and TRBJ2-1; no firm D call. In germline, CDR1 is LNHDA, CDR2 SQIVND (reference sequence). V lost 5 bases to trimming and J lost 5 bases, with 7 bases between them. The CDR3 is 12 residues long. The CDR3 spells CASSRNDNEQFF. CDR3 nucleotide sequence: TGTGCCAGTAGTCGAAACGACAATGAGCAGTTCTTC.

The V and J genes are TRBV28 and TRBJ1-1; the match to TRBD1 covers 9 bases. The germline gives CDR1 MDHEN, CDR2 SYDVKM. The CDR3 covers 13 residues. Trimming cost V 6 bases and J 3 bases; bases outside gene matches: 2. CDR3 bases: TGTGCCAGCAGGGGACAGGGATACACTGAAGCTTTCTTT. It encodes CASRGQGYTEAFF.

In this sample, this clone turned up once. The chain couples TRBV19 to TRBJ2-2, with TRBD1 matching 8 bases. The CDR3 length is 18 residues. The germline gives CDR1 LNHDA, CDR2 SQIVND (reference sequence). The V segment lost 5 bases and the J segment 0 bases; nucleotides outside the gene matches: 11. This chain's CDR3 is CASSPGQGLFANTGELFF. The DNA of the CDR3 is TGTGCCAGTAGTCCAGGACAGGGCCTGTTCGCGAACACCGGGGAGCTGTTTTTT.

The gene calls are TRBV29-1 and TRBJ2-1; D ambiguous. The V gene's germline CDR1 is SQVTM and CDR2 ANQGSEA. This CDR3 is 12 amino acids long. Trimming removed 8 bases from V and 2 bases from J, with 10 bases in between. The CDR3 loop reads CSPRGPYNEQFF. CDR3 coding DNA: TGCAGCCCCCGTGGTCCCTACAATGAGCAGTTCTTC.

V gene TRBV10-2 combines with J gene TRBJ2-2; D might be TRBD2 (6 bases). Germline V CDR1 and CDR2: WSHSY, SAAADI. This CDR3 is built from 17 residues. Trimming took off 0 bases at V and 1 base at J, with 12 bases between the two ends. The CDR3 region is CASSESGTSRNTGELFF. The DNA for the CDR3 is TGCGCCAGCAGTGAGTCAGGAACTAGCAGGAACACCGGGGAGCTGTTTTTT.

As DNA, the CDR3 is TGTGCCACCAGCAGAGATCCCCGACAGGGGGCGCGGGGCGGCTACACCTTC. Its protein is CATSRDPRQGARGGYTF. This chain uses TRBV15 with TRBJ1-2, with 10 positions matching TRBD1. The V gene end was trimmed by 0 bases and the J gene end by 8 bases; junction bases not matched to a gene: 12. Germline CDR1 reads LNHNV; CDR2 reads YYDKDF (reference sequence). This CDR3 comprises 17 residues. Looking up the rest from reference TRBV15 and TRBJ1-2 gives the full variable domain: DAMVIQNPRYQVTQFGKPVTLSCSQTLNHNVMYWYQQKSSQAPKLLFHYYDKDFNNEADTPDNFQSRRPNTSFCFLDIRSPGLGDTAMYLCATSRDPRQGARGGYTFGSGTRLTVV.

This chain links TRBV9 with TRBJ1-1; no clear D. Deletions cut 0 bases from V and 9 bases from J, with 15 bases between. This CDR3 region has 14 residues. Germline V lookup: CDR1 SGDLS, CDR2 YYNGEE. The chain's CDR3 is CASSVGTALGKAFF. The CDR3 bases are TGTGCCAGCAGCGTAGGGACCGCCCTCGGCAAAGCTTTCTTT.

There are a few counts of this clone. This sequence joins TRBV3-1 (or the pseudogene TRBV3-2) and TRBJ2-5, with a tentative D call TRBD1 (6 bases). Germline V gene lookup returns CDR1 LGHDT and CDR2 YNNKEL (reference sequence). The V and J ends lost 1 base and 6 bases respectively, with 15 bases between them. The CDR3 spans 15 residues. The CDR3 sequence is CASSQVARGVKTQYF. The DNA of the CDR3 is TGTGCCAGCAGCCAAGTGGCCAGGGGTGTAAAGACCCAGTACTTC.

Concerning this clone itself: The same CDR3 can be traced to other DNA sequences in this sample. The V and J genes are TRBV14 and TRBJ1-1, with TRBD1 as a possible D gene (5 bases). This CDR3 region has 13 residues. The V gene lost 4 bases and the J gene lost 0 bases, with 6 bases spanning the gap. The germline gives CDR1 SGHDN, CDR2 FVKESK. The chain's CDR3 is CASSLQVNTEAFF. CDR3 bases: TGTGCCAGCAGCCTACAGGTGAACACTGAAGCTTTCTTT.

In this sample, this clone turned up a few times. The chain uses TRBV5-1 and TRBJ1-6; D is perhaps TRBD1 (6 bases). This CDR3 is 17 amino acids long. Germline CDR1 is SGHRS and CDR2 is YFSETQ. V was pared by 0 bases and J by 10 bases, with 20 bases between. CDR3 sequence (DNA): TGCGCCAGCAGCTTGGCCAGGGGTTCGGCAGCGGCGTCACCCCTCCACTTT. It specifies CASSLARGSAAASPLHF.